Here is one T cell receptor (beta chain) with its context. Its antigen is as yet unknown. The data derive from a study of T cell responses to AZD1222 COVID-19 vaccine. Sequencing used immunoSEQ multiplex PCR; TCRdb keeps in-frame clones, though not all of them. The table lists around 110,000 clones, approximately 90% of them singletons. Second doses that came at about 4 or about 12 weeks were put together. Study-level results: Close to half of all spike-specific TCRs reportedly target regions of the variants that are unmutated. Seropositive at baseline were only a handful of AZD1222 recipients. White British people made up most donors, females outnumbered males, and clonal diversity was possibly underestimated.

The CDR3 is 15 amino acids. Deletions cut 6 bases from V and 2 bases from J, with 14 bases between. Germline V gene sequence: CDR1 MDHEN, CDR2 SYDVKM. The sequencing here drew on peripheral blood, taken 28 days after the second AZD1222 dose. This chain uses TRBV28 with TRBJ2-1; the D gene is possibly TRBD2 (5 bases). The receptor's source is an adult who received the AZD1222 COVID-19 vaccine. The CDR3 is CASRSGNLAYNEQFF. CDR3 nucleotides: TGTGCCAGCAGGTCGGGGAATCTCGCCTACAATGAGCAGTTCTTC.